This TCR beta chain was recorded in a study of T cell clonality in common variable immunodeficiency. Study observations and caveats: Common variable immunodeficiency TCR beta sequences reportedly had fewer deletions and N-nucleotide insertions. CVID patient heterogeneity limited repertoire-clinical complication correlations.

The protocol was immunoSEQ multiplex PCR, while the TCRdb copy is restricted to in-frame clones and leaves out a portion. The table lists around 50,000 clones, with no singletons. The length of the CDR3 is 15 residues. Germline CDR1 is DFQATT and CDR2 is SNEGSKA (reference sequence). There are many counts of this clone. The antigen remains unidentified. From the germline J gene comes the end of the CDR3, since the read stops 3 residues before it. Sequencing used peripheral blood mononuclear cells. V usage is TRBV20-1 and J usage is TRBJ1-5; 9 bases match TRBD1. The clonotype originates from a person between 18 and 75 years old in good health. The sequenced CDR3 bases are TGCAGCGGATCAGGGACAGGGTATAGCAATCAGCCC. Amino acids: CSGSGTGYSNQP. The whole CDR3 sequence is CSGSGTGYSNQPQHF.